The 5 T cell receptor beta chains presented below share a single source sample, sequenced in a study of Ad26.COV2.S vaccination and SARS-CoV-2 variants. Repertoires were generated with immunoSEQ multiplex PCR, while TCRdb's copy carries only in-frame clones and drops some. The table records over 400,000 clones, about 90% of them present only once. The treatment: around 19 received Ad26.COV2.S at low or high dose, single or two shots; 5 received placebo; per-sample allocation not given. Sampling occurred on day 63 after the first vaccine or placebo injection. The sample was peripheral blood, taken in a trial of Ad26.COV2.S vaccine versus placebo. All receptors derive from a person between 18 and 60 years old who received the Ad26.COV2.S COVID-19 vaccine or a placebo.

Notes on this clone: Within the sample, other DNA sequences also encode this same CDR3. V usage is TRBV9 and J usage is TRBJ2-3; TRBD2 agrees at 8 bases. Germline V gene data show CDR1 as SGDLS and CDR2 as YYNGEE. The V and J ends lost 0 bases and 0 bases, in that order; junction bases with no gene match: 0. The CDR3 covers 15 residues. The CDR3 reads CASSVAGGSTDTQYF. The DNA for the CDR3 is TGTGCCAGCAGCGTAGCGGGGGGGAGCACAGATACGCAGTATTTT. Combining the CDR3 with reference TRBV9 and TRBJ2-3 gives the whole variable domain DSGVTQTPKHLITATGQRVTLRCSPRSGDLSVYWYQQSLDQGLQFLIQYYNGEERAKGNILERFSAQQFPDLHSELNLSSLELGDSALYFCASSVAGGSTDTQYFGPGTRLTVL.

The chain couples TRBV6-5 to TRBJ2-5, with D unresolved. CDR3 size: 14 residues. Germline CDR1 and CDR2: MNHEY and SVGAGI. Trimming took 0 bases from V and 10 from J, leaving 15 bases between them. The CDR3 DNA follows: TGTGCCAGCAGTTACTCAAGGGCGGCGGATGGCCAGTACTTC. Protein product: CASSYSRAADGQYF.

This rearrangement joins TRBV28 to TRBJ1-1; D gene unclear. Between the trimmed V and J ends, which lost 1 base and 4 bases, there was a span of 13 bases. The V gene's germline CDR1 is MDHEN and CDR2 SYDVKM. The CDR3 loop spans 15 amino acids. Here the CDR3 reads CASSLFWGNSTEAFF. The CDR3 DNA sequence: TGTGCCAGCAGTTTATTCTGGGGAAATAGCACTGAAGCTTTCTTT.

The chain joins TRBV27 to TRBJ1-5; D possibly corresponds to TRBD1 (5 bases). Trimming took off 0 bases at V and 6 bases at J, with 12 bases between the two ends. The germline V gene encodes CDR1 MNHEY and CDR2 SMNVEV (reference sequence). The CDR3 spans 15 residues. DNA for the CDR3: TGTGCCAGCAGTTTATCGGGAGGGGCTCCTCAGCCCCAGCATTTT. Translating it yields CASSLSGGAPQPQHF.

About this clone: Other DNA variants within this sample encode the same CDR3. This chain links TRBV7-2 with TRBJ2-1, with TRBD2 as a possible D gene (5 bases). CDR1 SGHTA and CDR2 FQGNSA come from the germline V gene. The CDR3 sequence is 15 residues long. V was shortened by 6 bases and J by 2 bases, with 14 bases between the two germline ends. CDR3 in DNA: TGTGCCAGCAGTCCGTCGAGGGCCCCCTACAATGAGCAGTTCTTC. Protein sequence: CASSPSRAPYNEQFF.